This T cell receptor (beta chain) was identified during a study of shared clonotypes between healthy human individuals. Study results and caveats: Naive CD4 clonotypes were shared across a handful of donors at about 5.2%. Clonotypes shared by all four sorted-subset donors had higher generation probabilities than non-shared clonotypes. The represented genetic and exposure-history diversity was limited by the small number of donors. It was anticipated that sequencing depth would influence how many clonotypes donors shared.

The naive CD8 population came from CD45RO-negative cells selected for CCR7, without terminally differentiated effector memory CD45RA+ cells. Worth noting for this clone: Its target is unknown. Other DNA sequences in this specimen translate into the identical CDR3.

CDR3 length: 14 amino acids. Germline V gene data show CDR1 as GTSNPN and CDR2 as SVGIG (reference sequence). The V end was cut by 1 base, the J end by 0 bases, with 7 bases between. Sequenced by immunoSEQ multiplex PCR; TCRdb stores in-frame clones only, minus some. The table lists about 2 million clones, 85% to 95% of them singletons. This sequence was found in a man younger than 35 in good health. The chain recombines TRBV30 with TRBJ1-5; no definite D call. Input material: naive CD8+ T cells sorted from blood. The CDR3 DNA sequence: TGTGCCTGGAGTGGTGTTTTTAGCAATCAGCCCCAGCATTTT. Protein product: CAWSGVFSNQPQHF.